The 10 T cell receptor beta chains listed next were all sequenced from one sample in a study of beta chain features in type 1 diabetes. General observations from the study: Shortening of TCRB CDR3s, moderate but significant, appeared in all four CD4+ subsets of Type 1 diabetes patients.

Which antigens these TCRs recognize remains unknown. TCRB transcripts that were expressed got sequenced, as all of the isolated RNA had been reverse transcribed. TCRdb's table, derived via immunoSEQ multiplex PCR, lists solely in-frame clones and lacks some. The top ten clones hold roughly 0.015% of a sample with some 350,000 clones, 13% of them seen once. Specimen: naive CD4+ T cells from blood. The source of these receptors is a woman aged 18-29 years with type 1 diabetes.

This rearrangement joins TRBV1 to TRBJ2-7; the D call of TRBD1 is as the table states it, not checked on the DNA. TRBV1 is flagged as a pseudogene. This CDR3 is 15 amino acids long. The DNA for the CDR3 is TGCACCAGCAGCCTTGACAGTTTCCGACCCTACGAGCAGTACGTC. Translating it yields CTSSLDSFRPYEQYV.

The V gene is TRBV18, the J gene TRBJ1-2; D ambiguous. The CDR3 has 15 residues. Trimming stripped 2 bases from V and 3 bases from J, with 13 bases between. The germline CDR1 and CDR2 sequences are KGHSH and LQKENI. CDR3 in amino acids: CASSPGRTLDYGYTF. As DNA, the CDR3 is TGTGCCAGCTCACCAGGCCGTACCTTGGACTATGGCTACACCTTC.

This clone was seen only a few times. J is TRBJ2-5 and V is TRBV6-1; maybe TRBD2 (5 bases). CDR1 MNHNS and CDR2 SASEGT come from the germline V gene. Trimming left V 2 bases short and J 7 bases short, with 14 bases between. The CDR3 loop spans 14 amino acids. CDR3 nucleotide sequence: TGTGCCAGCAGTGAAAGGGTCCCGGCGGGGACCCAGTACTTC. This translates into CASSERVPAGTQYF.

This clone has more than one count but fewer than ten. DNA of the CDR3: TGTGCCAGTAGGGGAGGGTTTAGCAATCAGCCCCAGCATTTT. It yields the protein CASRGGFSNQPQHF. The chain recombines TRBV19 with TRBJ1-5; the D is unclear. The germline CDR1 and CDR2 sequences are LNHDA and SQIVND (reference sequence). V was pared by 6 bases and J by 0 bases, with 9 bases between. CDR3 size: 14 residues. Together with reference TRBV19 and TRBJ1-5, the CDR3 gives the full variable domain: DGGITQSPKYLFRKEGQNVTLSCEQNLNHDAMYWYRQDPGQGLRLIYYSQIVNDFQKGDIAEGYSVSREKKESFPLTVTSAQKNPTAFYLCASRGGFSNQPQHFGDGTRLSIL.

The rearrangement uses TRBV28 and TRBJ1-5, with a possible D match to TRBD1 (6 bases). The germline gives CDR1 MDHEN, CDR2 SYDVKM. The CDR3 extends over 13 amino acids. Between the trimmed V and J ends, which lost 8 bases and 9 bases, there was a span of 17 bases. The CDR3 reads CASLVRGRGPQHF. CDR3 nucleotide sequence: TGTGCCAGCCTAGTCAGGGGCCGAGGGCCCCAGCATTTT.

This clone was seen only a few times. The CDR3 nucleotides read TGTGCCAGCAAATCGGGACTAGCGGGAGAGCAGTTCTTC. It encodes CASKSGLAGEQFF. V usage is TRBV2 and J usage is TRBJ2-1, with 13 bases that match TRBD2. There are 13 residues in the CDR3. V lost 7 bases to trimming and J lost 10 bases; unmatched junction nucleotides: 4. Germline CDR1 SNHLY, CDR2 FYNNEI.

This clone was found a few times. The V and J genes are TRBV30 and TRBJ1-1; D may be TRBD1 (5 bases). V was cut by 2 bases and J by 10 bases, with 11 bases left in between. The germline gives CDR1 GTSNPN, CDR2 SVGIG (reference sequence). The CDR3 runs 11 residues. In nucleotides, the CDR3 is TGTGCCTGGAGTCCCAGCCAGGGAGCTTTCTTT. Translated, it gives CAWSPSQGAFF. Variable domain in full (rest from reference TRBV30 and TRBJ1-1): SQTIHQWPATLVQPVGSPLSLECTVEGTSNPNLYWYRQAAGRGLQLLFYSVGIGQISSEVPQNLSASRPQDRQFILSSKKLLLSDSGFYLCAWSPSQGAFFGQGTRLTVV.

This clone was detected only a few times. The chain employs TRBV29-1 and TRBJ2-1; 11 positions match TRBD1. The germline CDR1 and CDR2 sequences are SQVTM and ANQGSEA. J lost 7 bases, V lost 4 bases, and 3 bases had no gene match. There are 13 residues in the CDR3. CDR3 nucleotide sequence: TGCAGCGTTGGGGACAGGGGGGGGAATGAGCAGTTCTTC. It codes for CSVGDRGGNEQFF.

The chain joins TRBV5-4 to TRBJ2-5; 16 bases are shared with TRBD2. There are 14 residues in the CDR3. Losses at the gene ends were 5 bases for V and 9 bases for J; bases not matched to a gene: 4. The germline V gene has CDR1 SGHNT and CDR2 YYREEE (reference sequence). For the CDR3, the DNA is TGTGCCAGCAGGATGGGACTAGCGGGGGGGCCCCAGTACTTC. Its translation: CASRMGLAGGPQYF.

The rearrangement joins TRBV15 to TRBJ1-5; 9 bases are a match to TRBD1. The CDR3 loop spans 13 amino acids. CDR1 is LNHNV, CDR2 YYDKDF, per germline (reference sequence). The trim removed 5 bases at V and 6 bases at J, leaving 2 bases unmatched. As DNA, the CDR3 is TGTGCCACCAGCGAACAGGGGGCTCAGCCCCAGCATTTT. It encodes CATSEQGAQPQHF.